This is a list of T cell receptor beta chains from one sample in a study of OX40 agonist ivuxolimab in advanced cancers. Data came from immunoSEQ multiplex PCR; TCRdb stores just in-frame clones and leaves some out. Of about 64,000 clones listed, roughly 89% are singletons. This specimen was CD4+ or CD8+ T cells sorted from blood, taken in a trial of the OX40 agonist ivuxolimab. The receptors shown here come from an adult with an advanced solid tumor such as melanoma, head and neck, liver or kidney cancer. The CDR3 runs from the conserved cysteine through the conserved F or W. Each record gives: V gene, clone size, CDR3 protein. The size field is filled for only some rows; it gives once, few, many or a size class.

TRBV28 - CASSNRDSTYEQYF
TRBV28 - CASSSPGAMSPTEQYF
TRBV4-1 - CASSRVGQGIQETQYF
TRBV7-3 - CASSPSGSWNYGYTF
TRBV7-3 - CASSSSGASNEQFF
TRBV28 - CASSPPDRVYGYTF
TRBV18 - CASSPPQGTEAFF
TRBV18 - CASSPYNQPQHF
TRBV27 few CASSPGQDNEQFF
TRBV7-8 - CASSQQGTAFF
TRBV29-1 - CGGRVAGSYEQYF
TRBV7-9 - CASSPGDPYNEQFF
TRBV4-2 - CASSQDRLAGEADTQYF
TRBV27 - CASRTGNSPLHF
TRBV19 - CASSPGPIQETQYF
TRBV6-4 - CASSDGQGFADTQYF
TRBV7-2 - CASSSGSSTDTQYF
TRBV15 - CATSRDPLGSGSEEQYF
TRBV19 - CASSSTAVFEKLFF
TRBV7-2 - CASSLDRNYEQYF
TRBV18 - CASSPPGARGNTIYF
TRBV19 few CASSMGQERTDTQYF
TRBV20-1 once CSAMDRVQHF
TRBV30 - CAWSRKRGNEKLFF
TRBV4-3 - CASSQRQGTADTQYF
TRBV19 - CASSRDRNTEAFF
TRBV7-7 once CASSLGQGLNTQYF